This T cell receptor beta chain was documented in a study of CD8 T cells in Susac syndrome. RNA totalling about 0.45 to 1 ug underwent reverse transcription with random hexamers. Amplification of TCR beta CDR3 across 54 Vbeta and 13 Jbeta was performed with immunoSEQ multiplex PCR. Each CDR3 protein is one row after TCRdb ran MiXCR on the immunoSEQ multiplex PCR reads. The sample lists fewer than 150,000 distinct CDR3 sequences, around 91% occurring once. This CDR3 spans 15 amino acids. V dropped 7 bases and J dropped 6 bases, with 21 bases sitting between them. J is TRBJ1-2 and V is TRBV12-3 or TRBV12-4, with D perhaps matching TRBD1 (5 bases). This TCR was recovered from a human donor with multiple sclerosis. The sample taken for sequencing was CD8+ T cells from PBMCs. For the CDR3, the DNA is TGTGCCAGCACGGACACGAACGAGGGTGCGGATGGCTACACCTTC. This codes for CASTDTNEGADGYTF.